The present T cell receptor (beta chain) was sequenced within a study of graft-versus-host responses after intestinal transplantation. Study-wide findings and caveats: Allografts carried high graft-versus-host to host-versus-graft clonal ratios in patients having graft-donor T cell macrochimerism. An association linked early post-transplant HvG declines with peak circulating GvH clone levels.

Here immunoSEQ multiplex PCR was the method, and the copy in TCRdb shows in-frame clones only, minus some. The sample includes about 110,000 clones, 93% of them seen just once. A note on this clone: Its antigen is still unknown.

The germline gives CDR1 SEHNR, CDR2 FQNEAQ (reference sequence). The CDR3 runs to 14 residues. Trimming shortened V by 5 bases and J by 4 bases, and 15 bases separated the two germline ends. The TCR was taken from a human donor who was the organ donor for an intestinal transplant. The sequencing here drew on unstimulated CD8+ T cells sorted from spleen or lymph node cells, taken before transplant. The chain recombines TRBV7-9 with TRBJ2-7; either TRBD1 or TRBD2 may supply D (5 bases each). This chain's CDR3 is CASSHSQGAYEQYF. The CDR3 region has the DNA TGTGCCAGCAGCCACAGTCAGGGAGCGTACGAGCAGTACTTC.